Presented here are 6 T cell receptor beta chains from one specimen sequenced in a study of cytomegalovirus exposure and HLA in healthy donors. PCR involved 60 Vbeta and 13 Jbeta primers. The table came from immunoSEQ multiplex PCR; TCRdb's copy has only in-frame clones and leaves some out. Counted here are 300,000 or so clones, almost 85% occurring once; the ten biggest clones make up 1.5% to 2.5%. The sequencing sample was made of PBMCs. The source is a woman aged 40 to 50 in good health and CMV-seropositive.

The V gene is TRBV5-4, the J gene TRBJ1-5; possible D gene TRBD1, 5 bases. The CDR3 consists of 15 residues. Looked up from germline, CDR1 is SGHNT and CDR2 is YYREEE (reference sequence). The germline V and J ends were trimmed by 0 bases and 8 bases, with 15 bases remaining between them. This CDR3 is CASSLAPGRLEPQHF. The CDR3 nucleotides read TGTGCCAGCAGCTTGGCTCCAGGGCGGTTGGAGCCCCAGCATTTT. The entire variable domain, with the rest obtained from reference TRBV5-4 and TRBJ1-5, is as follows: ETGVTQSPTHLIKTRGQQVTLRCSSQSGHNTVSWYQQALGQGPQFIFQYYREEENGRGNFPPRFSGLQFPNYSSELNVNALELDDSALYLCASSLAPGRLEPQHFGDGTRLSIL.

V usage is TRBV7-9 and J usage is TRBJ2-4, with 7 bases that match TRBD2. The CDR3 runs to 15 residues. The germline V gene encodes CDR1 SEHNR and CDR2 FQNEAQ (reference sequence). Losses at the gene ends were 5 bases for V and 2 bases for J; bases not matched to a gene: 6. The CDR3 loop reads CASSEGAGTKNIQYF. The CDR3 DNA reads TGTGCCAGCAGCGAAGGAGCGGGGACCAAAAACATTCAGTACTTC.

The rearrangement uses TRBV18 and TRBJ2-7, with D possibly matching TRBD1 (6 bases). CDR1 and CDR2 from the germline V gene are KGHSH and LQKENI. The CDR3 has 14 residues. Trimming stripped 5 bases from V and 0 bases from J, with 11 bases between. CDR3 bases: TGTGCCAGCTCATACGGACAGAGCTCCTACGAGCAGTACTTC. As protein: CASSYGQSSYEQYF.

This chain links TRBV5-6 with TRBJ1-5; the match to TRBD1 covers 10 bases. Germline loops: CDR1 SGHDT, CDR2 YYEEEE. This CDR3 has 15 residues. The V gene end was trimmed by 5 bases and the J gene end by 5 bases; junction bases not matched to a gene: 7. The CDR3 is CASSSTGGFDQPQHF. Written as DNA, the CDR3 is TGTGCCAGCAGTTCGACAGGGGGCTTCGATCAGCCCCAGCATTTT.

The rearrangement links TRBV19 to TRBJ1-3; no firm D call. The CDR3 consists of 15 residues. CDR1 is LNHDA and CDR2 is SQIVND in the germline V gene (reference sequence). Trimming took 4 bases from V and 0 from J, leaving 10 bases between them. CDR3 protein: CASSRQRDSGNTIYF. CDR3 in DNA: TGTGCCAGTAGTAGGCAGCGAGACTCTGGAAACACCATATATTTT.

A single count supports this clone. V gene TRBV7-9 combines with J gene TRBJ2-7; TRBD1 matches 8 bases. V gave up 5 bases and J gave up 3 bases; unmatched junction bases: 15. The CDR3 contains 17 residues. Germline V gene data show CDR1 as SEHNR and CDR2 as FQNEAQ (reference sequence). The CDR3: CASSKLETAGGLYEQYF. CDR3 sequence (DNA): TGTGCCAGCAGCAAGTTAGAAACGGCAGGGGGCCTCTACGAGCAGTACTTC. Full variable domain (remainder filled in from reference TRBV7-9 and TRBJ2-7): DTGVSQNPRHKITKRGQNVTFRCDPISEHNRLYWYRQTLGQGPEFLTYFQNEAQLEKSRLLSDRFSAERPKGSFSTLEIQRTEQGDSAMYLCASSKLETAGGLYEQYFGPGTRLTVT.